The 21 T cell receptor beta chains presented below share a single source sample, sequenced in a study of cytomegalovirus exposure and HLA in healthy donors. PCR amplification relied on 60 Vbeta primers (plus 13 Jbeta primers). The repertoire was sequenced with immunoSEQ multiplex PCR; TCRdb's copy has only in-frame clones and lacks some. The sample lists 95,000 to 100,000 clones, around three quarters seen once, with over 3.5% in the top ten. Sample: PBMCs. The receptors originated from a man aged 35-49 years in good health and CMV-seronegative.

V is TRBV28 and J is TRBJ1-4; the match to TRBD1 covers 9 bases. The CDR3 contains 15 residues. The junction had 9 bases not matched to a gene; V was cut back by 5 bases and J by 8 bases. Germline V CDR1 and CDR2: MDHEN, SYDVKM. The CDR3: CASSTQGASIEKLFF. CDR3 DNA: TGTGCCAGCAGTACACAGGGGGCGAGTATAGAAAAACTGTTTTTT.

The chain combines TRBV9 with TRBJ2-5; maybe TRBD1 (6 bases). The CDR3 sequence is 15 residues long. V was trimmed by 0 bases and J by 4 bases, leaving 13 bases between them. Germline V lookup: CDR1 SGDLS, CDR2 YYNGEE. DNA for the CDR3: TGTGCCAGCAGCGTAGCTCCAGGGGCGGGAGAGACCCAGTACTTC. It codes for CASSVAPGAGETQYF.

The J gene is TRBJ1-5, the V gene TRBV5-6, with D possibly TRBD1 on 5 matching bases. Trimming pared 0 bases from V and 13 bases from J, leaving 11 bases between. This CDR3 region has 12 residues. CDR1 SGHDT and CDR2 YYEEEE come from the germline V gene. Written as DNA, the CDR3 is TGTGCCAGCAGCTTGGGTGGGGGGTTACAGCATTTT. Translating it yields CASSLGGGLQHF.

The chain recombines TRBV9 with TRBJ2-3; TRBD2 matches at 9 bases. V lost 0 bases to trimming and J lost 2 bases; unmatched junction nucleotides: 4. The CDR3 contains 16 residues. The germline V gene has CDR1 SGDLS and CDR2 YYNGEE. The CDR3 spells CASSVVAGAPTDTQYF. Written as DNA, the CDR3 is TGTGCCAGCAGCGTAGTAGCGGGGGCGCCCACAGATACGCAGTATTTT.

The chain is built from TRBV5-6 and TRBJ2-1; TRBD1 matches 10 bases. The CDR3 consists of 14 residues. J gave up 10 bases and V 4 bases, and 8 bases lay outside the gene matches. Germline loops: CDR1 SGHDT, CDR2 YYEEEE. The CDR3 DNA reads TGTGCCAGCAGCGAAGGGACAGGGGCGGGGGAGCAGTTCTTC. Translated: CASSEGTGAGEQFF.

This chain uses TRBV12-5 with TRBJ2-5; D uncertain. Germline V lookup: CDR1 LGHNT, CDR2 FRNRAP. Trimming shortened V by 4 bases and J by 2 bases, and 8 bases separated the two germline ends. The CDR3 loop spans 13 amino acids. The CDR3 DNA reads TGTGCTAGTGGTTCACATATACAAGAGACCCAGTACTTC. It translates to CASGSHIQETQYF.

The chain combines TRBV7-9 with TRBJ2-3; 8 bases agree with TRBD1. Germline V CDR1 and CDR2: SEHNR, FQNEAQ (reference sequence). The V and J ends lost 3 bases and 2 bases, in that order; junction bases with no gene match: 7. The CDR3 has 16 amino acids. CDR3 sequence reads: CASSFLGTGLTDTQYF. In nucleotides, the CDR3 is TGTGCCAGCAGCTTCCTCGGGACAGGCCTCACAGATACGCAGTATTTT.

This chain links TRBV7-3 with TRBJ2-1; D remains ambiguous. The germline V gene encodes CDR1 SGHTA and CDR2 FQGTGA. The CDR3 length is 12 residues. V shed 2 bases and J shed 5 bases, with 4 bases lying between them. CDR3 in amino acids: CASSLADNEQFF. CDR3 in DNA: TGTGCCAGCAGCTTAGCAGACAATGAGCAGTTCTTC. The variable domain in full, completed from reference TRBV7-3 and TRBJ2-1, reads GAGVSQTPSNKVTEKGKYVELRCDPISGHTALYWYRQSLGQGPEFLIYFQGTGAADDSGLPNDRFFAVRPEGSVSTLKIQRTERGDSAVYLCASSLADNEQFFGPGTRLTVL.

The table lists this clone with a count of one. The chain carries TRBV6-1 and TRBJ1-2, with a tentative D call TRBD1 (5 bases). The length of the CDR3 is 15 residues. Germline lookup yields CDR1 MNHNS and CDR2 SASEGT. Trimming took off 0 bases at V and 6 bases at J, with 14 bases between the two ends. CDR3 sequence: CASSEAQGIWDGYTF. CDR3 DNA: TGTGCCAGCAGTGAAGCGCAGGGCATATGGGATGGCTACACCTTC.

The V and J genes are TRBV28 and TRBJ1-2; 11 bases map to TRBD1. The germline V gene encodes CDR1 MDHEN and CDR2 SYDVKM. The CDR3 has 15 amino acids. With 5 bases clipped from V and 3 bases from J, the junction kept 5 bases outside the gene matches. DNA for the CDR3: TGTGCCAGCAGTGGTAGGGACAGGGGGGACTATGGCTACACCTTC. Translating it yields CASSGRDRGDYGYTF.

This chain uses TRBV6-6 with TRBJ2-3; the match to TRBD1 covers 11 bases. The J segment lost 5 bases and the V segment lost 2 bases, leaving 6 bases of the junction unmatched. The germline V gene encodes CDR1 MNHNY and CDR2 SVGAGI (reference sequence). The CDR3 totals 16 residues. As DNA, the CDR3 is TGTGCCAGCAGTTACCGTAGGACAGGGGGCAAAGATACGCAGTATTTT. Translation gives CASSYRRTGGKDTQYF.

The chain carries TRBV5-1 and TRBJ2-2, with TRBD1 as a possible D gene (6 bases). The germline V and J ends were trimmed by 5 bases and 3 bases, with 20 bases remaining between them. The CDR3 has 17 amino acids. CDR1 and CDR2 from the germline V gene are SGHRS and YFSETQ. The CDR3 sequence: CASSSGTLQGYTGELFF. CDR3 DNA: TGCGCCAGCAGTTCCGGGACACTCCAGGGTTACACCGGGGAGCTGTTTTTT.

This sequence joins TRBV6-5 and TRBJ2-2, with 7 bases matching TRBD1. Germline CDR1 and CDR2: MNHEY and SVGAGI. V shed 8 bases, J shed 4 bases, and the junction held 10 bases outside the gene matches. This CDR3 region has 15 residues. Here the CDR3 reads CASPTGDRVTGELFF. CDR3 DNA: TGTGCCAGCCCCACAGGGGATCGTGTCACCGGGGAGCTGTTTTTT.

V usage is TRBV5-1 and J usage is TRBJ2-1; D is unresolved. The CDR3 spans 15 residues. V was pared by 0 bases and J by 0 bases, with 7 bases between. Germline-derived CDR1 and CDR2 are SGHRS and YFSETQ. The CDR3 region is CASSLVVGSYNEQFF. The CDR3, as DNA: TGCGCCAGCAGCTTGGTGGTCGGCTCCTACAATGAGCAGTTCTTC.

Points on this clone: Other DNA sequences from this sample encode an identical CDR3 as well. The chain joins TRBV5-1 to TRBJ1-1; no firm D call. CDR3 length: 13 residues. Per the germline V gene, CDR1 is SGHRS and CDR2 is YFSETQ. The V gene lost 2 bases and the J gene lost 5 bases, with 10 bases spanning the gap. The CDR3 DNA sequence: TGCGCCAGCAGCTTACGGGGAGGGACTGAAGCTTTCTTT. This gives the protein CASSLRGGTEAFF.

The CDR3 spells CASSFSTGGSNQPQHF. As DNA, the CDR3 is TGTGCCAGCAGTTTTTCCACCGGTGGTAGCAATCAGCCCCAGCATTTT. The chain uses TRBV27 and TRBJ1-5; D remains ambiguous. There are 16 residues in the CDR3. The V end was cut by 3 bases, the J end by 0 bases, with 12 bases between. Germline CDR1 MNHEY, CDR2 SMNVEV (reference sequence).

The chain combines TRBV6-1 with TRBJ2-7; 8 bases fit TRBD1. Germline V lookup: CDR1 MNHNS, CDR2 SASEGT. V lost 1 base, J lost 9 bases, and 14 bases stayed unmatched. The CDR3 contains 16 residues. This CDR3 is CASSEVLQGANIGQYV. For the CDR3, the DNA is TGTGCCAGCAGTGAAGTTCTGCAGGGGGCAAACATCGGGCAGTACGTC.

V and J are TRBV19 and TRBJ2-3, with 12 positions matching TRBD2. This CDR3 comprises 18 residues. Germline CDR1 reads LNHDA; CDR2 reads SQIVND (reference sequence). Losses at the gene ends were 3 bases for V and 0 bases for J; bases not matched to a gene: 7. CDR3 nucleotides: TGTGCCAGTAGTATCCGGACTAGCGGGGACCTTAGCACAGATACGCAGTATTTT. Translated, it gives CASSIRTSGDLSTDTQYF.

The rearrangement uses TRBV5-1 and TRBJ2-3, with a weak D call TRBD2 (6 bases). With 3 bases removed from V and 2 bases from J, the gap between germline ends came to 13 bases. Per the germline V gene, CDR1 is SGHRS and CDR2 is YFSETQ. There are 15 residues in the CDR3. CDR3 coding DNA: TGCGCCAGCAGCTGGAGGGCTTCTTCCACAGATACGCAGTATTTT. Translating gives CASSWRASSTDTQYF.

V is TRBV19 and J is TRBJ2-3; D remains ambiguous. The CDR3 is 14 residues long. Germline CDR1 reads LNHDA; CDR2 reads SQIVND (reference sequence). V was trimmed by 3 bases and J by 0 bases, leaving 7 bases between them. The CDR3 protein is CASSISLSTDTQYF. The CDR3 nucleotides read TGTGCCAGTAGTATCAGTCTTAGCACAGATACGCAGTATTTT.

The V call is TRBV7-6, the J call TRBJ1-1; 7 nucleotides align to TRBD1. V lost 5 bases, J lost 6 bases, and 6 bases stayed unmatched. Germline CDR1 reads SGHVS; CDR2 reads FNYEAQ. The CDR3 spans 13 residues. CDR3 loop: CASSARQGSEAFF. Written as DNA, the CDR3 is TGTGCCAGCAGCGCCCGACAGGGTTCTGAAGCTTTCTTT.